These T cell receptor beta chains were read from a single sample in a study of blood T cell repertoires in COVID-19. Assay: immunoSEQ multiplex PCR; the TCRdb copy retains only in-frame clones and omits some. The data hold over 200,000 clones, with 70% to 90% observed a single time. Sequenced material: PBMCs or T cells enriched from blood (not recorded which). All receptors derive from a woman in her forties or fifties who had recovered from COVID-19. CDR3s include the opening cysteine and the closing phenylalanine or tryptophan. A D gene is named only where the DNA matches it firmly. Not all rows give a size; the values are once, few, many and, for expanded clones, a class.

>TRBV18|-|TRBJ2-1|-
CASSPRLDNEQFF
TGTGCCAGCTCACCACGACTAGACAATGAGCAGTTCTTC
>TRBV27|TRBD1|TRBJ1-1|-
CASSRGQGVRAFF
TGTGCCAGCAGTCGGGGACAGGGGGTTCGAGCTTTCTTT
>TRBV7-9|TRBD1|TRBJ1-2|-
CASSSNGQGAFGYTF
TGTGCCAGCAGCTCCAATGGACAGGGGGCGTTCGGCTACACCTTC
>TRBV7-2|TRBD1|TRBJ2-1|-
CASSVRQGYNEQFF
TGTGCCAGCAGCGTCCGACAGGGCTACAATGAGCAGTTCTTC
>TRBV11-1|-|TRBJ1-4|-
CASSQAGGNRYEKLFF
TGTGCCAGCAGCCAAGCCGGAGGGAATCGGTATGAAAAACTGTTTTTT
>TRBV12-5|TRBD1|TRBJ1-5|-
CASEKGQGVNQPQHF
TGTGCTAGCGAAAAGGGACAGGGAGTAAATCAGCCCCAGCATTTT
>TRBV7-8|TRBD2|TRBJ2-3|-
CASSLRREGRNTQYF
TGTGCCAGCAGCTTACGACGGGAGGGCCGGAATACGCAGTATTTT
>TRBV7-9|TRBD1|TRBJ1-1|-
CASSPSRDRANTEAFF
TGTGCCAGCAGCCCGTCCCGGGACAGAGCGAACACTGAAGCTTTCTTT
>TRBV18|-|TRBJ2-3|-
CASSGQGYTQYF
TGTGCCAGCTCGGGCCAGGGATATACGCAGTATTTT
>TRBV4-2|-|TRBJ2-6|-
CASSHASSGANVLTF
TGTGCCAGCAGCCATGCTAGCTCTGGGGCCAACGTCCTGACTTTC
>TRBV28|TRBD1|TRBJ1-6|-
CASSLPWTGADNSPLHF
TGTGCCAGCAGCCTCCCATGGACAGGGGCCGATAATTCACCCCTCCACTTT
>TRBV20-1|TRBD1|TRBJ1-2|few
CSARTGAGYTF
TGCAGTGCCCGAACAGGGGCGGGCTACACCTTC
>TRBV29-1|TRBD1|TRBJ1-2|-
CSVEGLTGRGYTF
TGCAGCGTTGAGGGGTTGACAGGGAGAGGCTACACCTTC
>TRBV6-6|-|TRBJ1-4|-
CASSYGASGEKLFF
TGTGCCAGCAGTTACGGGGCATCGGGTGAAAAACTGTTTTTT
>TRBV11-2|TRBD2|TRBJ2-3|-
CASSFAGGPGDTQYF
TGTGCCAGCAGCTTTGCGGGAGGACCAGGAGATACGCAGTATTTT
>TRBV10-3|-|TRBJ2-7|-
CAISESYFYEQYF
TGTGCCATCAGTGAGTCGTACTTCTACGAGCAGTACTTC
>TRBV6-5|-|TRBJ2-2|-
CASTLDSLPRGELFF
TGTGCCAGCACCCTAGACAGTCTCCCTCGGGGGGAGCTGTTTTTT
>TRBV12-3/TRBV12-4|TRBD1|TRBJ1-2|-
CASSLGQGAGYTF
TGTGCCAGCAGTTTAGGGCAGGGGGCTGGCTACACCTTC
>TRBV2|TRBD1|TRBJ1-5|few
CASSYDRGGRNQPQHF
TGTGCCAGCAGTTATGACAGGGGGGGACGGAATCAGCCCCAGCATTTT
>TRBV5-1|-|TRBJ1-6|few
CASSLEGTPNSPLHF
TGCGCCAGCAGCTTGGAGGGGACACCGAATTCACCCCTCCACTTT
>TRBV12-5|TRBD2|TRBJ2-3|-
CASGLVQRGGLAGVQSNTDTQYF
TGTGCTAGTGGTTTGGTACAGCGGGGAGGACTAGCGGGAGTCCAGAGCAACACAGATACGCAGTATTTT
>TRBV10-3|TRBD1|TRBJ1-1|-
CAISEAQGGTEAFF
TGTGCCATCAGTGAGGCGCAGGGGGGCACTGAAGCTTTCTTT
>TRBV7-4|-|TRBJ1-5|-
CASSYQKSNQPQHF
TGTGCCAGCAGCTACCAGAAATCAAATCAGCCCCAGCATTTT
>TRBV28|-|TRBJ2-1|-
CASSPGLRLEQFF
TGTGCCAGCAGTCCGGGACTTCGTCTCGAGCAGTTCTTC
>TRBV28|TRBD1|TRBJ1-6|once
CASGDRGSPLHF
TGTGCCAGCGGGGACAGGGGCTCACCCCTCCACTTT
>TRBV6-5|-|TRBJ1-2|-
CASSYQGLNGYTF
TGTGCCAGCAGTTACCAGGGGCTTAATGGCTACACCTTC
>TRBV6-1|-|TRBJ1-1|once
CASSEQPGGVNTEAFF
TGTGCCAGCAGTGAACAGCCAGGAGGGGTGAACACTGAAGCTTTCTTT
>TRBV27|TRBD1|TRBJ1-1|-
CASSFPGQGVTEAFF
TGTGCCAGCAGTTTCCCTGGACAGGGGGTGACTGAAGCTTTCTTT
>TRBV12-5|-|TRBJ1-2|-
CASGSPLYGYTF
TGTGCTAGTGGTTCCCCTCTCTATGGCTACACCTTC
>TRBV9|TRBD2|TRBJ2-3|-
CASSEAGGTDTQYF
TGTGCCAGCAGTGAAGCGGGAGGAACAGATACGCAGTATTTT
>TRBV5-1|-|TRBJ2-1|-
CASSLVYHNEQFF
TGCGCCAGCAGCTTGGTTTATCACAATGAGCAGTTCTTC
>TRBV30|-|TRBJ1-1|-
CAWKEGYTEAFF
TGTGCCTGGAAGGAGGGATACACTGAAGCTTTCTTT
>TRBV29-1|TRBD1|TRBJ2-3|-
CSVEGGQVITDTQYF
TGCAGCGTTGAGGGGGGACAGGTGATCACAGATACGCAGTATTTT
>TRBV29-1|-|TRBJ1-2|-
CSVLPPNYGYTF
TGCAGCGTTCTTCCCCCCAACTATGGCTACACCTTC
>TRBV27|-|TRBJ2-6|-
CASSPLGSGANVLTF
TGTGCCAGCAGTCCCCTAGGCTCTGGGGCCAACGTCCTGACTTTC
>TRBV2|TRBD2|TRBJ2-2|-
CASSVLAVYTGELFF
TGTGCCAGCAGCGTCCTAGCGGTATATACCGGGGAGCTGTTTTTT
>TRBV19|-|TRBJ2-1|-
CASSIFLSRGNEQFF
TGTGCCAGTAGTATATTCCTAAGCAGGGGCAATGAGCAGTTCTTC
>TRBV11-2|TRBD1|TRBJ2-3|-
CASSVTGGWTDTQYF
TGTGCCAGCAGCGTCACAGGGGGTTGGACAGATACGCAGTATTTT
>TRBV19|-|TRBJ1-6|once
CASSIDQRSSPLHF
TGTGCCAGTAGTATAGATCAACGGTCATCCCCCCTCCACTTT
>TRBV24-1|-|TRBJ2-1|-
CATSDRGGSGLRVNEQFF
TGTGCCACCAGTGATAGGGGGGGTAGCGGGCTGAGGGTCAATGAGCAGTTCTTC
>TRBV6-6|TRBD1|TRBJ1-5|-
CASSYGQGGQPQHF
TGTGCCAGCAGTTACGGACAGGGTGGTCAGCCCCAGCATTTT
>TRBV4-1|-|TRBJ2-2|-
CASSRRRKWQANTGELFF
TGCGCCAGCAGCCGCCGACGAAAATGGCAGGCGAACACCGGGGAGCTGTTTTTT
>TRBV19|-|TRBJ1-5|-
CASSIAGSGQPQHF
TGTGCCAGTAGTATAGCAGGGTCTGGTCAGCCCCAGCATTTT
>TRBV3-1/TRBV3-2|TRBD2|TRBJ2-7|-
CASSQAGPTSGNSEQYF
TGTGCCAGCAGCCAAGCTGGCCCGACTAGCGGGAACTCCGAGCAGTACTTC
>TRBV29-1|-|TRBJ2-7|-
CSVEVQGPSKQYF
TGCAGCGTTGAGGTACAGGGCCCTTCAAAGCAGTACTTC
>TRBV4-2|-|TRBJ2-7|-
CASSQDIGDEQYF
TGTGCCAGCAGCCAAGATATCGGGGACGAGCAGTACTTC